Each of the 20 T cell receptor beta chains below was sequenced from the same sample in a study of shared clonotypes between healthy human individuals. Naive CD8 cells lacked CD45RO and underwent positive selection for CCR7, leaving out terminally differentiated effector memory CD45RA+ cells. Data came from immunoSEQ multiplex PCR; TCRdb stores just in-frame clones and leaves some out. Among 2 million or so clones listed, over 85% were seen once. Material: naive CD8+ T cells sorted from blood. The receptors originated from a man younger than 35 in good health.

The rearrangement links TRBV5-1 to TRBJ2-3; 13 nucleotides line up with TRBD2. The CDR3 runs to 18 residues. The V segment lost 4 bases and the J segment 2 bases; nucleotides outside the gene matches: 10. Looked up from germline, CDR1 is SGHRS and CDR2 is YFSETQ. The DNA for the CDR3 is TGCGCCAGCAGCAAGATTCCGGGACTAGCGGGATTCACAGATACGCAGTATTTT. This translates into CASSKIPGLAGFTDTQYF.

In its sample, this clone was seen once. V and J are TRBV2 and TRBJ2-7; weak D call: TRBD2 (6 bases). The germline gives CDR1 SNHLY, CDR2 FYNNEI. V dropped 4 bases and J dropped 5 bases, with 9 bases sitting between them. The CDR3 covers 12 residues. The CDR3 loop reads CASSVGGDEQYF. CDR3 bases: TGTGCCAGCAGTGTCGGCGGGGACGAGCAGTACTTC.

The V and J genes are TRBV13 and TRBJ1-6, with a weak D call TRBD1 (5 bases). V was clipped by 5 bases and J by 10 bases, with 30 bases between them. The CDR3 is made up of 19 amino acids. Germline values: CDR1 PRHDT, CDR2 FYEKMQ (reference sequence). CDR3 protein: CASSLWGDGESPGHSPLHF. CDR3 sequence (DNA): TGTGCCAGCAGCCTATGGGGGGACGGGGAGTCCCCGGGTCACTCACCCCTCCACTTT.

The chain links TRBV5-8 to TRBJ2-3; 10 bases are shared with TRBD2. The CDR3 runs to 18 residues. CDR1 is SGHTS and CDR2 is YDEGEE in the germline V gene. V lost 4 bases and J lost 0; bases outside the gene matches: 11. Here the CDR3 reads CASSPIAGGHASTDTQYF. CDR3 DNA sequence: TGTGCCAGCAGCCCAATAGCGGGGGGACACGCGAGCACAGATACGCAGTATTTT.

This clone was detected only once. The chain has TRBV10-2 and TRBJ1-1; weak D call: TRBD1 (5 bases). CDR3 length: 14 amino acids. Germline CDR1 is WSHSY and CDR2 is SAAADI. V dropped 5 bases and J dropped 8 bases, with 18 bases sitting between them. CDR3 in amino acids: CASSPPQTQAEAFF. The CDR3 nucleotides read TGCGCCAGCAGTCCTCCTCAAACACAGGCGGAAGCTTTCTTT.

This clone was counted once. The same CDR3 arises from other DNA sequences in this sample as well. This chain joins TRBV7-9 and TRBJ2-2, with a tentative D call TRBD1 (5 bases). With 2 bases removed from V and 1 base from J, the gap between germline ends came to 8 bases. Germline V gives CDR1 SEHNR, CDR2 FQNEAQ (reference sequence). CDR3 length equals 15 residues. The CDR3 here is CASSLSTGNTGELFF. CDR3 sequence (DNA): TGTGCCAGCAGCTTAAGTACAGGGAACACCGGGGAGCTGTTTTTT.

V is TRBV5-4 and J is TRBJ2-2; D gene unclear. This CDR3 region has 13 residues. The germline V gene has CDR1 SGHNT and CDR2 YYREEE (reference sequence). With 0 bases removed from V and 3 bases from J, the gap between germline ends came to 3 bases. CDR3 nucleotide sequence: TGTGCCAGCAGCTTGGGATACACCGGGGAGCTGTTTTTT. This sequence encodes CASSLGYTGELFF.

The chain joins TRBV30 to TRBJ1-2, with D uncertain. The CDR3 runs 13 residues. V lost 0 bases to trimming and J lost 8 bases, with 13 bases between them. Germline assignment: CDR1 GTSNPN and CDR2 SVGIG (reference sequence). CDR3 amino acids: CAWSVYLLDGYTF. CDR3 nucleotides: TGTGCCTGGAGTGTTTACCTGCTAGACGGCTACACCTTC.

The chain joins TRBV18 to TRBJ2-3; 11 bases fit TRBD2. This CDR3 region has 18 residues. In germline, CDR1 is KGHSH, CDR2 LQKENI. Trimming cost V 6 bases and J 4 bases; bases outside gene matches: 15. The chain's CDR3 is CASSPLGLAGMSADTQYF. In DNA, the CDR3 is TGTGCCAGCTCCCCCCTTGGACTAGCGGGTATGAGCGCAGATACGCAGTATTTT.

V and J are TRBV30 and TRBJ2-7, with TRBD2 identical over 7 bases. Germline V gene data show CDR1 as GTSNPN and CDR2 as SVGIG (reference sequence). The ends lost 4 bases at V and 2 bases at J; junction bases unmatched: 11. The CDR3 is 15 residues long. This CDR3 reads CAWKQMREGTYEQYF. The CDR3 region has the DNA TGTGCCTGGAAACAAATGAGGGAGGGAACCTACGAGCAGTACTTC.

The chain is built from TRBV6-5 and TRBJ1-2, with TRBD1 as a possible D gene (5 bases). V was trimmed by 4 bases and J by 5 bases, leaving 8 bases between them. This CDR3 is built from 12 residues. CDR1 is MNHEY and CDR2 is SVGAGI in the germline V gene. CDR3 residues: CASSLGPYGYTF. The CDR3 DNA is TGTGCCAGCAGTTTGGGACCATATGGCTACACCTTC.

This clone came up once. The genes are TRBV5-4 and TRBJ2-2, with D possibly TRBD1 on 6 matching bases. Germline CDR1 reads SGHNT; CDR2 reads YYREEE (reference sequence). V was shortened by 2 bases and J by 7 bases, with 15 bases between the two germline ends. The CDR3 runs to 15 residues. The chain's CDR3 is CASSFPGTNNGELFF. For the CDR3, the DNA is TGTGCCAGCAGCTTCCCTGGGACAAATAACGGGGAGCTGTTTTTT.

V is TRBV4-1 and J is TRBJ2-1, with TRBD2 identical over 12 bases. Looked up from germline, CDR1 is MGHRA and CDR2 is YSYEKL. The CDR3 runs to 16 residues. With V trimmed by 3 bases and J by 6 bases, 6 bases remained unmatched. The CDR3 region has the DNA TGCGCCAGCAGCCACTCTAGCGGGAGGGCCAGCAATGAGCAGTTCTTC. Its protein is CASSHSSGRASNEQFF.

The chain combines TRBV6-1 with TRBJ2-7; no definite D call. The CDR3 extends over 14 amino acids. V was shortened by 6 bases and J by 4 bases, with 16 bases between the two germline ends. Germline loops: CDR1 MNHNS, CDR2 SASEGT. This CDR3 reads CASSPLGGPYEQYF. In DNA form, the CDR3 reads TGTGCCAGCAGCCCCCTAGGTGGGCCTTACGAGCAGTACTTC.

CDR3 DNA sequence: TGTGCCAGCAGTCTCGGGACAGGGCAGGTTGAAAACATTCAGTACTTC. It codes for CASSLGTGQVENIQYF. This rearrangement joins TRBV28 to TRBJ2-4; TRBD1 matches at 9 bases. Germline CDR1 is MDHEN and CDR2 is SYDVKM. This CDR3 is 16 amino acids long. V trimming: 5 bases; J trimming: 5 bases; junction bases outside the gene matches: 10.

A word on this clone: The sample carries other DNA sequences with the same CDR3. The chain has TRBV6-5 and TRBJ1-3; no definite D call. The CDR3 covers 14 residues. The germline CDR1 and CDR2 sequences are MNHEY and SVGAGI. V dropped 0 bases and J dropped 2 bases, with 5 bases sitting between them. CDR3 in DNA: TGTGCCAGCAGTTACTCCGGGACTGGAAACACCATATATTTT. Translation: CASSYSGTGNTIYF.

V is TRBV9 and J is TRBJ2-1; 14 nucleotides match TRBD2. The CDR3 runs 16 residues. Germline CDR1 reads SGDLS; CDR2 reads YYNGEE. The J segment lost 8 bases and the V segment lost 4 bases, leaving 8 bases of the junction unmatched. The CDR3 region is CASSPGLAGGLYEQFF. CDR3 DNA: TGTGCCAGCAGCCCAGGACTAGCGGGAGGCTTGTATGAGCAGTTCTTC.

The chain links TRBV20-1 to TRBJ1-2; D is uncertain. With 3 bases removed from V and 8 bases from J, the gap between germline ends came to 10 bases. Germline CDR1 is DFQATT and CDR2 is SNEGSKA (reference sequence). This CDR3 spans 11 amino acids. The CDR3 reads CSASLDGGYTF. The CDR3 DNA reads TGCAGTGCTAGTTTGGACGGCGGCTACACCTTC.

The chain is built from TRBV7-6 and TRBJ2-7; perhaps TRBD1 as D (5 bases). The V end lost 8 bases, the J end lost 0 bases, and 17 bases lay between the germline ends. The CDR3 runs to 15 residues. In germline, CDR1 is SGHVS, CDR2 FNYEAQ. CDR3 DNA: TGTGCCAGCGGGGCCACGGACGGTAGCTCCTACGAGCAGTACTTC. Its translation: CASGATDGSSYEQYF.

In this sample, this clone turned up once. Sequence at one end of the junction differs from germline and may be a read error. CDR3 DNA sequence: TGTGCCAGCAGCGGCAACGGGACAGCTCATGAAGAACTGTTTTTT. This gives the protein CASSGNGTAHEELFF. The chain couples TRBV7-9 to TRBJ1-4; TRBD1 aligns across 7 bases. The length of the CDR3 is 15 residues. Germline V CDR1 and CDR2: SEHNR, FQNEAQ (reference sequence).